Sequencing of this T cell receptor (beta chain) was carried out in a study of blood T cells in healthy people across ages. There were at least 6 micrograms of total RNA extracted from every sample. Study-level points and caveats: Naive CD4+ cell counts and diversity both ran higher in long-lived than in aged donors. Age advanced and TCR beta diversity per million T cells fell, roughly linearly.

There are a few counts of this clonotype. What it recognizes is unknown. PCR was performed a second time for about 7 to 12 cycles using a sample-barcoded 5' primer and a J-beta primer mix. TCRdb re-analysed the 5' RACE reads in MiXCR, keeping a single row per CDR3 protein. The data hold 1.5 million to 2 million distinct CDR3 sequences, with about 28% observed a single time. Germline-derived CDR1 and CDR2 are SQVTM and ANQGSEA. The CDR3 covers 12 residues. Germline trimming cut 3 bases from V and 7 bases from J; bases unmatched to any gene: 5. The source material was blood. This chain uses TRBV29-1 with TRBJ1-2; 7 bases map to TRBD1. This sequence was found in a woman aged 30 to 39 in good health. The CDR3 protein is CSVDRGSRGYTF. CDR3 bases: TGCAGCGTTGACAGGGGGTCGCGTGGCTACACCTTC. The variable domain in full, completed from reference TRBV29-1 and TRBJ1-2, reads SAVISQKPSRDICQRGTSLTIQCQVDSQVTMMFWYRQQPGQSLTLIATANQGSEATYESGFVIDKFPISRPNLTFSTLTVSNMSPEDSSIYLCSVDRGSRGYTFGSGTRLTVV.